These 18 T cell receptor beta chains were sequenced from one sample in a study of PD-1 blockade in classical Hodgkin lymphoma. Time point meaning: cycle 4 day 1 (C4D1), after six to seven weeks of nivolumab. Every patient had relapsed following autologous stem cell transplantation, and cohorts differed in brentuximab vedotin exposure. TCRdb's table, derived via immunoSEQ multiplex PCR, lists solely in-frame clones and lacks some. Of 90,000 to 100,000 clones in the sample, around 80% were seen once. The sequencing here drew on peripheral blood mononuclear cells (PBMCs), taken before the fourth cycle of nivolumab. These receptors were collected from a human donor with classical Hodgkin lymphoma.

The chain uses TRBV7-6 and TRBJ1-1; possibly TRBD1 for D (6 bases). Germline V gene sequence: CDR1 SGHVS, CDR2 FNYEAQ. CDR3 length: 13 amino acids. The V and J ends lost 4 bases and 4 bases respectively, with 10 bases between them. CDR3 sequence: CASSSGVGTEAFF. The CDR3 DNA is TGTGCCAGCAGCTCAGGGGTCGGCACTGAAGCTTTCTTT. Full variable domain (outside the CDR3, taken from reference TRBV7-6 and TRBJ1-1): GAGVSQSPRYKVTKRGQDVALRCDPISGHVSLYWYRQALGQGPEFLTYFNYEAQQDKSGLPNDRFSAERPEGSISTLTIQRTEQRDSAMYRCASSSGVGTEAFFGQGTRLTVV.

This clone appeared a single time. The V and J genes are TRBV6-6 and TRBJ2-2, with TRBD1 matching over 7 bases. Germline CDR1 reads MNHNY; CDR2 reads SVGAGI (reference sequence). The V and J ends lost 7 bases and 7 bases, in that order; junction bases with no gene match: 6. This CDR3 has 13 amino acids. The CDR3 is CASKAGGFGELFF. CDR3 coding DNA: TGTGCCAGCAAGGCAGGGGGTTTCGGGGAGCTGTTTTTT.

This rearrangement joins TRBV28 to TRBJ2-3; D may be TRBD1 (6 bases). In germline, CDR1 is MDHEN, CDR2 SYDVKM. This CDR3 has 16 amino acids. Trimming took 6 bases from V and 2 from J, leaving 18 bases between them. In DNA, the CDR3 is TGTGCCAGCAGGAGACTCCGGGACACCTACACAGATACGCAGTATTTT. As protein: CASRRLRDTYTDTQYF.

J is TRBJ2-3 and V is TRBV11-1; the match to TRBD2 covers 10 bases. The CDR3 has 14 residues. CDR1 and CDR2 from the germline V gene are SGHAT and FQDESV (reference sequence). V lost 2 bases, J lost 4 bases, and 0 bases stayed unmatched. The CDR3 region is CASSLLAGADTQYF. CDR3 nucleotide sequence: TGTGCCAGCAGCTTACTAGCGGGGGCAGATACGCAGTATTTT.

The rearrangement uses TRBV11-1 and TRBJ2-1, with 12 bases fitting TRBD2. The CDR3 runs to 15 residues. Germline values: CDR1 SGHAT, CDR2 FQDESV (reference sequence). After removal of 5 bases from V and 6 bases from J, the junction contained 5 bases not matched to a gene. The CDR3 nucleotides read TGTGCCAGCAGCCAAGGACTAGCGGGGACCAATGAGCAGTTCTTC. Translated: CASSQGLAGTNEQFF.

The genes are TRBV6-5 and TRBJ1-2; perhaps TRBD1 as D (6 bases). This CDR3 comprises 15 residues. The V gene's germline CDR1 is MNHEY and CDR2 SVGAGI. Trimming took off 5 bases at V and 2 bases at J, with 15 bases between the two ends. CDR3 DNA sequence: TGTGCCAGCAGTCGTTACCGCGGACAGAACTATGGCTACACCTTC. Protein sequence: CASSRYRGQNYGYTF.

The gene calls are TRBV19 and TRBJ1-1; D not resolved. This CDR3 has 12 amino acids. The V gene lost 4 bases and the J gene lost 6 bases, with 9 bases spanning the gap. Germline loops: CDR1 LNHDA, CDR2 SQIVND (reference sequence). DNA of the CDR3: TGTGCCAGTAGTAACCGTCCCCCTGAAGCTTTCTTT. Protein: CASSNRPPEAFF.

The chain combines TRBV19 with TRBJ2-5; tentative D call: TRBD1 (5 bases). This CDR3 contains 14 residues. V gave up 3 bases and J gave up 5 bases, with 13 bases separating them. From germline, CDR1 is LNHDA and CDR2 SQIVND (reference sequence). CDR3 bases: TGTGCCAGTAGTATTAAGTGGGGCTTTGAGACCCAGTACTTC. Translating gives CASSIKWGFETQYF.

V usage is TRBV11-1 and J usage is TRBJ2-3, with 11 positions matching TRBD2. The CDR3 sequence is 16 residues long. In germline, CDR1 is SGHAT, CDR2 FQDESV (reference sequence). V was clipped by 5 bases and J by 3 bases; unmatched bases: 7. CDR3 nucleotides: TGTGCCAGCAGCCTCGACTCTAGCGGGGGGACAGATACGCAGTATTTT. It specifies CASSLDSSGGTDTQYF. The full variable domain, its missing parts supplied by reference TRBV11-1 and TRBJ2-3, is EAEVAQSPRYKITEKSQAVAFWCDPISGHATLYWYRQILGQGPELLVQFQDESVVDDSQLPKDRFSAERLKGVDSTLKIQPAELGDSAMYLCASSLDSSGGTDTQYFGPGTRLTVL.

The chain links TRBV27 to TRBJ2-2, with TRBD2 identical over 11 bases. V dropped 8 bases and J dropped 4; count of bases not matched to a gene: 9. This CDR3 spans 16 amino acids. Germline CDR1 is MNHEY and CDR2 is SMNVEV (reference sequence). The CDR3 bases are TGTGCCAGCGCAAGCGGGACTAGCGGATCCACCGGGGAGCTGTTTTTT. This gives the protein CASASGTSGSTGELFF.

The V call is TRBV6-5, the J call TRBJ2-1; D call uncertain. The CDR3 runs to 14 residues. Germline V gene data show CDR1 as MNHEY and CDR2 as SVGAGI. The germline V and J ends were trimmed by 6 bases and 8 bases, with 17 bases remaining between them. Written as DNA, the CDR3 is TGTGCCAGCAGCCTCGCCGTCCCAACCGATGAGCAGTTCTTC. Its protein is CASSLAVPTDEQFF.

This clone turned up a few times. The genes are TRBV7-2 and TRBJ2-3; D gene ambiguous. In germline, CDR1 is SGHTA, CDR2 FQGNSA. V gave up 6 bases and J gave up 4 bases, with 11 bases separating them. This CDR3 comprises 13 residues. CDR3 sequence reads: CASRRTPSDTQYF. The CDR3 bases are TGTGCCAGCAGACGGACCCCGTCAGATACGCAGTATTTT. Full variable domain (rest looked up from reference TRBV7-2 and TRBJ2-3): GAGVSQSPSNKVTEKGKDVELRCDPISGHTALYWYRQSLGQGLEFLIYFQGNSAPDKSGLPSDRFSAERTGGSVSTLTIQRTQQEDSAVYLCASRRTPSDTQYFGPGTRLTVL.

This clone was seen only a few times. This sample includes further DNA sequences coding for the same CDR3. The chain links TRBV5-4 to TRBJ2-3; no clear D gene. V lost 0 bases and J 0 bases, leaving 2 bases between the germline ends. The CDR3 is made up of 13 amino acids. Looked up from germline, CDR1 is SGHNT and CDR2 is YYREEE (reference sequence). Here the CDR3 reads CASSLGSTDTQYF. CDR3 in DNA: TGTGCCAGCAGCTTGGGAAGCACAGATACGCAGTATTTT.

The gene calls are TRBV7-9 and TRBJ2-5, with D possibly TRBD2 on 6 matching bases. V was clipped by 4 bases and J by 1 base, with 13 bases between them. CDR3 size: 15 residues. Germline-derived CDR1 and CDR2 are SEHNR and FQNEAQ (reference sequence). The CDR3 DNA sequence: TGTGCCAGCAGCTCCCCCACAGCGGGCCAAGAGACCCAGTACTTC. Its protein product is CASSSPTAGQETQYF.

The rearrangement joins TRBV29-1 to TRBJ2-7; 9 positions agree with TRBD1. Germline-derived CDR1 and CDR2 are SQVTM and ANQGSEA. The CDR3 covers 13 residues. Trimming took 6 bases from V and 5 from J; bases not matched to a gene: 8. CDR3 region: CSVQGTGLNEQYF. DNA for the CDR3: TGCAGCGTCCAAGGGACAGGGTTGAACGAGCAGTACTTC.

This chain joins TRBV10-3 and TRBJ2-1; no clear D gene. The CDR3 spans 15 residues. Germline V gene data show CDR1 as ENHRY and CDR2 as SYGVKD. Trimming shortened V by 4 bases and J by 1 base, and 11 bases separated the two germline ends. In DNA form, the CDR3 reads TGTGCCATCAGTGTAACAGCCGCATCCTACAATGAGCAGTTCTTC. Translated, it gives CAISVTAASYNEQFF.

This clone was seen just once. V is TRBV28 and J is TRBJ1-2, with D uncertain. Deletions cut 3 bases from V and 4 bases from J, with 3 bases between. CDR1 and CDR2 (germline): MDHEN, SYDVKM. The CDR3 has 11 residues. CDR3 in amino acids: CASSFRYGYTF. The CDR3 DNA reads TGTGCCAGCAGTTTTCGCTATGGCTACACCTTC.

The gene calls are TRBV5-6 and TRBJ1-5, with D hard to call. CDR3 size: 15 residues. V was clipped by 2 bases and J by 6 bases, with 15 bases between them. In germline, CDR1 is SGHDT, CDR2 YYEEEE. The DNA of the CDR3 is TGTGCCAGCAGCTTTGCGGGGAACGTTGGTCAGCCCCAGCATTTT. It codes for CASSFAGNVGQPQHF.